The 32 T cell receptor beta chains reported below all come from one sample, sequenced in a study of T cells after yellow fever vaccination. TCRdb reprocessed the 5' RACE reads with MiXCR, giving one entry per CDR3 protein. The repertoire has 450,000 to 600,000 distinct CDR3 sequences, 17% of them found once; the top ten carry 17%. The sample was PBMCs, taken more than 4 days after the first yellow fever vaccination. Receptors were obtained from a man younger than 35 who received the YFV17D yellow fever vaccine.

The genes are TRBV12-3 or TRBV12-4 and TRBJ2-7, with a possible D match to TRBD2 (5 bases). The CDR3 runs 14 residues. V dropped 3 bases and J dropped 3 bases, with 12 bases sitting between them. The CDR3 DNA is TGTGCCAGCAGTTTTCTCCGGGGAAGCTACGAGCAGTACTTC. Protein product: CASSFLRGSYEQYF.

The chain recombines TRBV5-3 with TRBJ2-1, with unresolved D. TRBV5-3 is given ORF status, its function remaining uncertain. Trimming removed 1 base from V and 7 bases from J, with 6 bases in between. The length of the CDR3 is 12 residues. The CDR3 protein is CARSLQRNEQFF. The CDR3 coding sequence is TGTGCCAGAAGCTTGCAGAGGAATGAGCAGTTCTTC.

The chain couples TRBV29-1 to TRBJ2-5, with TRBD2 as a possible D gene (6 bases). The ends were cut back, 3 bases at V and 0 bases at J, with 11 bases in the middle. Germline CDR1 is SQVTM and CDR2 is ANQGSEA. The CDR3 is 14 amino acids. CDR3 bases: TGCAGCGTTGACAACCGGGACTACCAAGAGACCCAGTACTTC. Amino acid sequence: CSVDNRDYQETQYF. Variable domain in full (rest from reference TRBV29-1 and TRBJ2-5): SAVISQKPSRDICQRGTSLTIQCQVDSQVTMMFWYRQQPGQSLTLIATANQGSEATYESGFVIDKFPISRPNLTFSTLTVSNMSPEDSSIYLCSVDNRDYQETQYFGPGTRLLVL.

This clonotype has ten or more counts. The J gene is TRBJ2-1, the V gene TRBV7-3, with D tentatively TRBD1 (6 bases). Germline CDR1 reads SGHTA; CDR2 reads FQGTGA. The length of the CDR3 is 17 residues. V lost 5 bases to trimming and J lost 0 bases, with 17 bases between them. CDR3 sequence: CASSLSGGRSSYNEQFF. In DNA, the CDR3 is TGTGCCAGCAGCCTTTCTGGGGGCCGGAGCTCCTACAATGAGCAGTTCTTC.

This clonotype came up once. The V gene is TRBV4-1, the J gene TRBJ2-7; TRBD1 or TRBD2 may be the D gene (5 bases each). Trimming took 1 base from V and 5 from J, leaving 9 bases between them. Germline V gene sequence: CDR1 MGHRA, CDR2 YSYEKL. This CDR3 has 13 amino acids. The CDR3: CASSQVRGDEQYV. The CDR3 nucleotides are TGCGCCAGCAGCCAAGTGAGGGGAGACGAGCAGTACGTC.

The rearrangement links TRBV10-3 to TRBJ2-3, with 13 nucleotides matching TRBD2. Per the germline V gene, CDR1 is ENHRY and CDR2 is SYGVKD. J was trimmed by 3 bases and V by 4 bases; bases with no gene match: 4. The length of the CDR3 is 16 residues. For the CDR3, the DNA is TGTGCCATCAGTGCTCGACTAGCGGGGGGAACAGATACGCAGTATTTT. Protein: CAISARLAGGTDTQYF.

This clonotype has a handful of counts. The gene calls are TRBV10-3 and TRBJ1-1; TRBD1 might be the D (5 bases). Trimming stripped 5 bases from V and 0 bases from J, with 10 bases between. This CDR3 contains 14 residues. From germline, CDR1 is ENHRY and CDR2 SYGVKD. DNA of the CDR3: TGTGCCATCAGTCTGACAGATATGAACACTGAAGCTTTCTTT. Translating it yields CAISLTDMNTEAFF.

In its sample, this clonotype was seen a few times. The chain has TRBV7-2 and TRBJ1-1, with a tentative D call TRBD1 (5 bases). Germline V gives CDR1 SGHTA, CDR2 FQGNSA. The CDR3 is 13 amino acids. Between the trimmed V and J ends, which lost 3 bases and 4 bases, there was a span of 9 bases. CDR3 residues: CASSFDSRTEAFF. Here the CDR3 DNA reads TGTGCCAGCAGCTTTGACAGTCGCACTGAAGCTTTCTTT.

This chain joins TRBV4-1 and TRBJ2-5; D is unresolved. The CDR3 has 13 residues. Trimming took off 0 bases at V and 5 bases at J, with 7 bases between the two ends. From germline, CDR1 is MGHRA and CDR2 YSYEKL. The CDR3 protein is CASSQEGYETQYF. In DNA form, the CDR3 reads TGCGCCAGCAGCCAAGAAGGTTACGAGACCCAGTACTTC.

This chain links TRBV7-9 with TRBJ1-2, with no clear D. V shed 5 bases and J shed 5 bases, with 15 bases lying between them. The CDR3 contains 14 residues. CDR1 is SEHNR, CDR2 FQNEAQ, per germline (reference sequence). Here the CDR3 DNA reads TGTGCCAGCAGCACGCGGGCCAGCAGTTATGGCTACACCTTC. Its protein product is CASSTRASSYGYTF. The full variable domain, in which reference TRBV7-9 and TRBJ1-2 provide the parts outside the CDR3, is DTGVSQNPRHKITKRGQNVTFRCDPISEHNRLYWYRQTLGQGPEFLTYFQNEAQLEKSRLLSDRFSAERPKGSFSTLEIQRTEQGDSAMYLCASSTRASSYGYTFGSGTRLTVV.

This clonotype was seen a few times. This chain joins TRBV5-1 and TRBJ2-1; TRBD2 agrees at 10 bases. CDR1 is SGHRS, CDR2 YFSETQ, per germline. The CDR3 has 15 amino acids. V lost 6 bases, J lost 2 bases, and 5 bases stayed unmatched. CDR3 coding DNA: TGCGCCAGCACTTTAGCGGGGGGTGCCTACAATGAGCAGTTCTTC. It translates to CASTLAGGAYNEQFF.

V and J are TRBV4-2 and TRBJ2-2; D is undetermined. Germline CDR1 is LGHNA and CDR2 is YNFKEQ. The ends were cut back, 4 bases at V and 0 bases at J, with 12 bases in the middle. The CDR3 sequence is 16 residues long. DNA for the CDR3: TGTGCCAGCAGCCCGGCAGGAACTTCGAACACCGGGGAGCTGTTTTTT. Protein: CASSPAGTSNTGELFF.

This clonotype has at least ten counts. The V call is TRBV7-9, the J call TRBJ2-1; the match to TRBD2 covers 10 bases. The CDR3 has 16 residues. V lost 2 bases to trimming and J lost 2 bases; unmatched junction nucleotides: 3. Germline CDR1 SEHNR, CDR2 FQNEAQ (reference sequence). This CDR3 is CASSLSLAGAYNEQFF. CDR3 bases: TGTGCCAGCAGCTTAAGCCTAGCGGGGGCCTACAATGAGCAGTTCTTC.

This clonotype was counted a few times. V gene TRBV7-2 combines with J gene TRBJ2-2; possibly TRBD1 or TRBD2 for D (5 bases each). This CDR3 region has 15 residues. Germline lookup yields CDR1 SGHTA and CDR2 FQGNSA. V was shortened by 6 bases and J by 5 bases, with 16 bases between the two germline ends. The CDR3 reads CASSHRDGYTGELFF. The CDR3 DNA reads TGTGCCAGCAGTCACCGGGACGGTTATACCGGGGAGCTGTTTTTT.

The J gene is TRBJ2-5, the V gene TRBV25-1, with D possibly TRBD2 on 7 matching bases. CDR1 is MGHDK and CDR2 is SYGVNS in the germline V gene. Trimming pared 3 bases from V and 1 base from J, leaving 18 bases between. The CDR3 extends over 17 amino acids. CDR3 protein: CASSDPKGGGPQETQYF. In nucleotides, the CDR3 is TGTGCCAGCAGTGACCCAAAGGGGGGGGGCCCCCAAGAGACCCAGTACTTC.

The V and J genes are TRBV2 and TRBJ1-3, with 9 nucleotides matching TRBD1. Looked up from germline, CDR1 is SNHLY and CDR2 is FYNNEI. Trimming at V came to 4 bases and at J to 0 bases, leaving 4 bases not matched to a gene. CDR3 length equals 16 residues. The CDR3 spells CASSVTGGGSGNTIYF. In DNA form, the CDR3 reads TGTGCCAGCAGTGTGACAGGGGGAGGCTCTGGAAACACCATATATTTT.

This clonotype was counted only a few times. This rearrangement joins TRBV24-1 to TRBJ2-5; TRBD2 aligns across 11 bases. J gave up 0 bases and V 9 bases, and 5 bases lay outside the gene matches. The CDR3 is made up of 15 amino acids. Germline V lookup: CDR1 KGHDR, CDR2 SFDVKD. The chain's CDR3 is CATGQTSGDQETQYF. CDR3 DNA sequence: TGTGCCACCGGCCAGACTAGCGGGGACCAAGAGACCCAGTACTTC.

Only a few counts were recorded for this clonotype. The chain recombines TRBV18 with TRBJ2-3; D gene uncertain. Trimming shortened V by 1 base and J by 4 bases, and 9 bases separated the two germline ends. CDR3 length: 14 residues. In germline, CDR1 is KGHSH, CDR2 LQKENI. The CDR3 nucleotides read TGTGCCAGCTCACCACGGTTCCCGGCAGATACGCAGTATTTT. It codes for CASSPRFPADTQYF. Drawing the rest from reference TRBV18 and TRBJ2-3, the complete variable domain is NAGVMQNPRHLVRRRGQEARLRCSPMKGHSHVYWYRQLPEEGLKFMVYLQKENIIDESGMPKERFSAEFPKEGPSILRIQQVVRGDSAAYFCASSPRFPADTQYFGPGTRLTVL.

This clonotype was seen ten or more times. The V gene is TRBV4-1, the J gene TRBJ2-1; 7 nucleotides match TRBD1. The CDR3 length is 15 residues. With 1 base clipped from V and 7 bases from J, the junction kept 7 bases outside the gene matches. Looked up from germline, CDR1 is MGHRA and CDR2 is YSYEKL. The CDR3 here is CASSQGGGRGNEQFF. The CDR3 DNA sequence: TGCGCCAGCAGCCAAGGAGGGGGCAGGGGGAATGAGCAGTTCTTC.

This clonotype has more than one count but fewer than ten. The rearrangement uses TRBV5-1 and TRBJ1-1; possible D gene TRBD1, 5 bases. The CDR3 sequence is 15 residues long. CDR1 and CDR2 (germline): SGHRS, YFSETQ. V lost 2 bases, J lost 0 bases, and 11 bases lay in between. For the CDR3, the DNA is TGCGCCAGCAGCTTCTGGGAGGGGATGAACACTGAAGCTTTCTTT. Its protein product is CASSFWEGMNTEAFF.

The J gene is TRBJ2-5, the V gene TRBV7-8, with TRBD2 identical over 7 bases. V shed 1 base and J 2 bases; nucleotides not matched to a gene: 7. This CDR3 is 16 amino acids long. The germline CDR1 and CDR2 sequences are SGHVS and FQNEAQ. CDR3 residues: CASSLVGAGVQETQYF. CDR3 nucleotide sequence: TGTGCCAGCAGCTTAGTGGGTGCGGGGGTTCAAGAGACCCAGTACTTC.

In DNA, the CDR3 is TGTGCCAGCAGCTTAACAGGGGGTTTGAACACTGAAGCTTTCTTT. It is translated as CASSLTGGLNTEAFF. The chain employs TRBV7-9 and TRBJ1-1; 8 bases align to TRBD1. Germline CDR1 is SEHNR and CDR2 is FQNEAQ (reference sequence). The CDR3 is 15 residues long. J was trimmed by 0 bases and V by 2 bases; bases with no gene match: 2.

This clonotype turned up a few times. The rearrangement joins TRBV24-1 to TRBJ2-1; no reliable D call. The CDR3 runs to 15 residues. Germline V gives CDR1 KGHDR, CDR2 SFDVKD. Trimming shortened V by 0 bases and J by 5 bases, and 10 bases separated the two germline ends. The CDR3 region has the DNA TGTGCCACCAGTGATTTGGGGGTTTCCCACAATGAGCAGTTCTTC. It is translated as CATSDLGVSHNEQFF.

This chain links TRBV7-2 with TRBJ2-3, with D possibly matching TRBD2 (7 bases). Trimming removed 9 bases at V and 2 bases at J, with 15 bases between. This CDR3 has 14 amino acids. From germline, CDR1 is SGHTA and CDR2 FQGNSA. CDR3 amino acids: CASGRGGITDTQYF. The CDR3 bases are TGTGCCAGTGGGAGGGGGGGGATCACAGATACGCAGTATTTT.

A few counts support this clonotype. The chain combines TRBV24-1 with TRBJ2-1, with D possibly being TRBD2 (5 bases). The CDR3 consists of 14 residues. CDR1 KGHDR and CDR2 SFDVKD come from the germline V gene. V lost 8 bases, J lost 3 bases, and 13 bases lay in between. CDR3 region: CATIGGRGYNEQFF. CDR3 bases: TGTGCCACCATCGGAGGACGGGGCTACAATGAGCAGTTCTTC.

This clonotype was seen a few times. The rearrangement uses TRBV7-6 and TRBJ2-2, with 13 nucleotides matching TRBD2. V lost 6 bases to trimming and J lost 4 bases; unmatched junction nucleotides: 5. The germline V gene encodes CDR1 SGHVS and CDR2 FNYEAQ. CDR3 length: 16 residues. CDR3 loop: CASSLGLAGFTGELFF. For the CDR3, the DNA is TGTGCCAGCAGTTTGGGACTAGCGGGGTTCACCGGGGAGCTGTTTTTT.

This clonotype was picked up a small number of times. The chain couples TRBV3-1 to TRBJ1-1, with 8 bases fitting TRBD1. The V gene's germline CDR1 is LGHDT and CDR2 YNNKEL (reference sequence). J was trimmed by 5 bases and V by 2 bases; bases with no gene match: 7. This CDR3 contains 15 residues. CDR3 in amino acids: CASSQQGAGRTEAFF. CDR3 nucleotides: TGTGCCAGCAGCCAACAGGGGGCAGGACGGACTGAAGCTTTCTTT.

V gene TRBV5-1 combines with J gene TRBJ1-2; D is uncertain. Germline CDR1 SGHRS, CDR2 YFSETQ. The length of the CDR3 is 12 residues. The ends were cut back, 8 bases at V and 2 bases at J, with 10 bases in the middle. CDR3 nucleotides: TGCGCCAGTTACCGGGAAAACTATGGCTACACCTTC. The encoded protein is CASYRENYGYTF.

The rearrangement joins TRBV7-3 to TRBJ2-6, with TRBD1 as a possible D gene (5 bases). Trimming took off 3 bases at V and 1 base at J, with 7 bases between the two ends. The CDR3 is 15 residues long. The germline CDR1 and CDR2 sequences are SGHTA and FQGTGA. The CDR3 coding sequence is TGTGCCAGCAGCTTTGCAGGGTCTGGGGCCAACGTCCTGACTTTC. Its protein product is CASSFAGSGANVLTF.

V gene TRBV4-2 combines with J gene TRBJ2-3; 7 nucleotides line up with TRBD2. CDR1 LGHNA and CDR2 YNFKEQ come from the germline V gene. J lost 3 bases, V lost 0 bases, and 3 bases had no gene match. The CDR3 length is 15 residues. CDR3 nucleotide sequence: TGTGCCAGCAGCCAAGAGTGGGAGGGAACAGATACGCAGTATTTT. Residues: CASSQEWEGTDTQYF.

This rearrangement joins TRBV12-3 or TRBV12-4 to TRBJ2-7; D is possibly TRBD1 or TRBD2 (5 bases each). Trimming stripped 3 bases from V and 3 bases from J, with 9 bases between. This CDR3 spans 13 amino acids. The CDR3 spells CASSFGGVYEQYF. CDR3 bases: TGTGCCAGCAGTTTTGGGGGTGTCTACGAGCAGTACTTC.

V usage is TRBV12-3 or TRBV12-4 and J usage is TRBJ1-3, with TRBD1 as a possible D gene (6 bases). The germline V and J ends were trimmed by 1 base and 4 bases, with 11 bases remaining between them. This CDR3 region has 15 residues. The CDR3 DNA reads as TGTGCCAGCAGTTTAGGGACAGCTGCGGGAAACACCATATATTTT. It yields the protein CASSLGTAAGNTIYF.